The rows below give T cell receptor beta chains drawn from one sample of a study of blood T cell repertoires in COVID-19. Here immunoSEQ multiplex PCR was the method, and the copy in TCRdb shows in-frame clones only, minus some. The data show 150,000 to 200,000 clones, just over 90% seen once. The sequenced sample was peripheral blood. These receptors were obtained from a woman aged 55-70 years with COVID-19, enrolled during active disease. The CDR3 runs from the conserved cysteine through the conserved F or W. The D gene is left open where the match is weak. Size is omitted from some rows. Given values are once, few, many or a class for expanded clones.

clone_size	v_call	d_call	j_call	cdr3_nt	cdr3_aa
once	TRBV19	TRBD1	TRBJ1-6	TGTGCCAGTAGCCGCCGGGACAGGAATTCACCCCTCCACTTT	CASSRRDRNSPLHF
NA	TRBV5-1	TRBD2	TRBJ2-1	TGCGCCAGCAGCTGGAAGACTAGCGGGGGGAATGAGCAGTTCTTC	CASSWKTSGGNEQFF
NA	TRBV5-1	NA	TRBJ1-2	TGCGCCAGCAGCAACCCTTACAGGGTCGACTATGGCTACACCTTC	CASSNPYRVDYGYTF
NA	TRBV9	NA	TRBJ1-1	TGTGCCAGCAGCGTAACAGGGAATACTGAAGCTTTCTTT	CASSVTGNTEAFF
NA	TRBV12-3/TRBV12-4	NA	TRBJ1-1	TGTGCCAGCAGAACCGGGGGGACTGAAGCTTTCTTT	CASRTGGTEAFF
NA	TRBV7-3	TRBD2	TRBJ2-3	TGTGCCAGCAGCGATACTAGCGGCATCCCACTTACTAATACGCAGTATTTT	CASSDTSGIPLTNTQYF
NA	TRBV10-3	NA	TRBJ1-5	TGTGCCATCAGTGAACGGGGGTCGGGGGACGGTCAGCCCCAGCATTTT	CAISERGSGDGQPQHF
NA	TRBV2	NA	TRBJ1-3	TGTGCCAGCAGTCCCATGCAGGGCGGATACACCATATATTTT	CASSPMQGGYTIYF
NA	TRBV18	NA	TRBJ2-7	TGTGCCAGCTCACCACCGGGGCGAGGGGGACGGAACGAGCAGTACTTC	CASSPPGRGGRNEQYF
NA	TRBV5-4	NA	TRBJ1-4	TGTGCCAGCAGCCCGGGGGTGAATGAAAAACTGTTTTTT	CASSPGVNEKLFF
NA	TRBV4-1	TRBD1	TRBJ1-5	TGCGCCAGCAGCCAATCGACAGGGGAGGGTAGCAATCAGCCCCAGCATTTT	CASSQSTGEGSNQPQHF
NA	TRBV4-1	NA	TRBJ2-2	TGCGCCAGCAGCCAAGATCGGGTTTATGGACAACTCCCGAACACCGGGGAGCTGTTTTTT	CASSQDRVYGQLPNTGELFF
NA	TRBV5-8	NA	TRBJ2-5	TGTGCCAGCAGCCGAGGACAGTCGGCTCAGACCCAGTACTTC	CASSRGQSAQTQYF
NA	TRBV9	NA	TRBJ1-1	TGTGCCAGCAGCGCAGGATCCACTGAAGCTTTCTTT	CASSAGSTEAFF
NA	TRBV7-2	TRBD1	TRBJ2-1	TGTGCCAGCAGCCCCAGTCCCCAGGGGGCGGGGTTCTTC	CASSPSPQGAGFF
NA	TRBV6-6	TRBD1	TRBJ1-1	TGTGCCAGCAGTTACTACCGGGACAGGAACACTGAAGCTTTCTTT	CASSYYRDRNTEAFF
NA	TRBV7-2	TRBD1	TRBJ1-2	TGTGCCAGCAGCTCATTGACAGGGACTGGCTACACCTTC	CASSSLTGTGYTF
NA	TRBV19	TRBD1	TRBJ2-7	TGTGCCAGTGCACCTTCGACAGGGTCCTACGAGCAGTACTTC	CASAPSTGSYEQYF
NA	TRBV19	NA	TRBJ1-1	TGTGCCAGTAGGGTCTTAGGGGCGATGAACACTGAAGCTTTCTTT	CASRVLGAMNTEAFF
NA	TRBV5-1	TRBD2	TRBJ2-1	TGCGCCAGCAAGGCTAGCGGGTACAATGAGCAGTTCTTC	CASKASGYNEQFF
NA	TRBV6-5	NA	TRBJ1-2	TGTGCCAGCAGACTTGGGTCATCGGCCGGGTATGGCTACACCTTC	CASRLGSSAGYGYTF
NA	TRBV18	TRBD1	TRBJ1-4	TGTGCCAGCTCACGGACAGGGGGATTCCCTAATGAAAAACTGTTTTTT	CASSRTGGFPNEKLFF
NA	TRBV7-9	NA	TRBJ1-3	TGTGCCAGCAGCTTAGGAGGATTGGGTGGAAACACCATATATTTT	CASSLGGLGGNTIYF
NA	TRBV18	NA	TRBJ1-2	TGTGCCAGCTCACCGGGGACCGGGACAACTACCTATGGCTACACCTTC	CASSPGTGTTTYGYTF
once	TRBV7-9	NA	TRBJ1-5	TGTGCCAGCAGACAGGAAAATCAGCCCCAGCATTTT	CASRQENQPQHF
NA	TRBV7-2	TRBD2	TRBJ2-2	TGTGCCAGCAGCTTTCACCTAGGCGGGGGTACCGGGGAGCTGTTTTTT	CASSFHLGGGTGELFF
NA	TRBV7-9	TRBD1	TRBJ2-7	TGTGCCAGCAGCTTAGCTATGACAGGGGACGAGCAGTACTTC	CASSLAMTGDEQYF
NA	TRBV2	NA	TRBJ1-2	TGTGCCAGCAGGGGCGTACTCTATGGCTACACCTTC	CASRGVLYGYTF
NA	TRBV3-1/TRBV3-2	TRBD1	TRBJ1-4	TGTGCCAGCAGCCAAGAGGTAATTCGGACAGGATCAGAAAAACTGTTTTTT	CASSQEVIRTGSEKLFF
NA	TRBV19	NA	TRBJ2-5	TGTGCCAGTAGTCAACGACAGGGAGGGACCCAGTACTTC	CASSQRQGGTQYF
NA	TRBV9	NA	TRBJ1-6	TGTGCCAGCAGCGCTCCAGGGGTTGGGTCTTATTCACCCCTCCACTTT	CASSAPGVGSYSPLHF
NA	TRBV6-5	NA	TRBJ1-2	TGTGCCAGCAGTTCGGGGTTCGACTATGGCTACACCTTC	CASSSGFDYGYTF
NA	TRBV11-2	NA	TRBJ1-1	TGTGCCAGCAGCTTAGGTCGGAACACTGAAGCTTTCTTT	CASSLGRNTEAFF
NA	TRBV4-3	NA	TRBJ1-5	TGCGCCAGCAGCCAAGATCTCGGGGGTACGCAATATCAGCCCCAGCATTTT	CASSQDLGGTQYQPQHF
NA	TRBV7-2	TRBD1	TRBJ1-6	TGTGCCAGCAGCCGGGCTTTACAGGGGGAAGGTTCACCCCTCCACTTT	CASSRALQGEGSPLHF
NA	TRBV19	TRBD1	TRBJ1-6	TGTGCCAGTACCCTGGACAGGGTGGGGAATTCACCCCTCCACTTT	CASTLDRVGNSPLHF
NA	TRBV5-4	NA	TRBJ2-2	TGTGCCAGCAGCTTGGAACCCGGGGATGCGAACACCGGGGAGCTGTTTTTT	CASSLEPGDANTGELFF
NA	TRBV4-3	TRBD2	TRBJ2-2	TGCGCCAGCAGCCAAGAGGGGCTAGCGGGGGGCCGGGGAACCGGGGAGCTGTTTTTT	CASSQEGLAGGRGTGELFF
NA	TRBV18	TRBD1	TRBJ1-1	TGTGCCAGCTCACCAAGGCAGGGGGATTCCACTGAAGCTTTCTTT	CASSPRQGDSTEAFF
NA	TRBV10-3	TRBD2	TRBJ2-1	TGTGCCATCAGTGAACGTCTCCCCCAGCGGGGGGGCTCCTACAATGAGCAGTTCTTC	CAISERLPQRGGSYNEQFF
NA	TRBV9	TRBD2	TRBJ2-3	TGTGCCAGCAGCGGCCCCGGGACTAGCGGGATCTACACAGATACGCAGTATTTT	CASSGPGTSGIYTDTQYF
NA	TRBV7-9	NA	TRBJ1-3	TGTGCCAGCAGCCCAGACAGTTTCTACTCTGGAAACACCATATATTTT	CASSPDSFYSGNTIYF
NA	TRBV5-6	NA	TRBJ1-5	TGTGCCAGCAGCTTGGGGGGGTTCGGAGGGGATCAGCCCCAGCATTTT	CASSLGGFGGDQPQHF
NA	TRBV27	TRBD2	TRBJ2-5	TGTGCCAGCAGCCGGACAAGGGGCGGGGGGGCGAGGGAGACCCAGTACTTC	CASSRTRGGGARETQYF
NA	TRBV29-1	NA	TRBJ1-5	TGCAGCGTACGATCTACAGGGCTCAATCAGCCCCAGCATTTT	CSVRSTGLNQPQHF
NA	TRBV2	NA	TRBJ1-5	TGTGCCAGCAGTGACGGGAATCAGCCCCAGCATTTT	CASSDGNQPQHF
NA	TRBV6-5	TRBD1	TRBJ2-7	TGTGCCAGCAGGCAGGGGGCGGGTGAGCAGTACTTC	CASRQGAGEQYF
NA	TRBV6-6	TRBD1	TRBJ1-4	TGTGCCAGCAGTTCGGGACAGCGGTCTAATGAAAAACTGTTTTTT	CASSSGQRSNEKLFF
NA	TRBV7-3	NA	TRBJ1-1	TGTGCCAGCAGTCGCGACAGGAACACTGAAGCTTTCTTT	CASSRDRNTEAFF
NA	TRBV6-6	NA	TRBJ1-5	TGTGCCAGCACCGTCGGAGATAGCAATCAGCCCCAGCATTTT	CASTVGDSNQPQHF
NA	TRBV4-3	NA	TRBJ1-2	TGCGCCAGCAGCCCTCACAGGGTTTTGGCCTATGGCTACACCTTC	CASSPHRVLAYGYTF
NA	TRBV19	TRBD1	TRBJ1-1	TGTGCCAGTAAGGGGCAGGGGGCTTCCCTGGGGACTGAAGCTTTCTTT	CASKGQGASLGTEAFF
once	TRBV18	NA	TRBJ2-1	TGTGCCAGCTCACCTCCGGGAGACTACAATGAGCAGTTCTTC	CASSPPGDYNEQFF
NA	TRBV7-2	TRBD1	TRBJ1-5	TGTGCCAGCAGCTTTCTACAGGGGGATCAGCCCCAGCATTTT	CASSFLQGDQPQHF
NA	TRBV7-8	TRBD2	TRBJ2-1	TGTGCCAGCAGGTTCATAGCGGGGGTCTACAATGAGCAGTTCTTC	CASRFIAGVYNEQFF
NA	TRBV2	NA	TRBJ1-2	TGTGCCAGCAGTGAGTACCAGGGAGGTGGCTACACCTTC	CASSEYQGGGYTF
NA	TRBV7-9	TRBD1	TRBJ2-7	TGTGCCAGCAGCCCCCGACGGGACAGGGGGCTCTACGAGCAGTACTTC	CASSPRRDRGLYEQYF
NA	TRBV15	NA	TRBJ1-4	TGTGCCACCAGCAGGGGGGGAGGACCGGCGAGGAATGAAAAACTGTTTTTT	CATSRGGGPARNEKLFF
NA	TRBV10-3	NA	TRBJ2-7	TGTGCCATCAGTGAAGGACAGCCCTACGAGCAGTACTTC	CAISEGQPYEQYF